A selection of T cell receptor beta chains follows, all from one sample in a study of cytomegalovirus exposure and HLA in healthy donors. Only in-frame clones appear in the TCRdb table, and some are missing; sequencing was by immunoSEQ multiplex PCR. The table shows some 220,000 clones, with around 89% occurring only once. Material for sequencing was PBMCs. These TCRs come from a woman aged 18-29 years in good health and CMV-seronegative. Both conserved end residues are part of each CDR3. Fields, in order: clone size, V gene, D gene, J gene, CDR3 DNA, CDR3 protein. A D gene is named only where the DNA matches it firmly. Some rows have no size entry. The others give once, few or many, or a class for an expanded clone.

>once|TRBV9|TRBD2|TRBJ2-1
TGTGCCAGCAGCGTAGGTAGCGGGGGGGCCCCCCGAGTTTACAATGAGCAGTTCTTC
CASSVGSGGAPRVYNEQFF
>NA|TRBV7-9|TRBD2|TRBJ2-3
TGTGCCAGCAGCCGCAACCACGGACTAGCGTGGGAGTATTTT
CASSRNHGLAWEYF
>NA|TRBV5-1|NA|TRBJ2-1
TGCGCCAGCAGTACGACTCCTTCCAATGAGCAGTTCTTC
CASSTTPSNEQFF
>NA|TRBV5-1|TRBD2|TRBJ2-4
TGCGCCAGCGGCAGCGGGGGGGCCGGATCCCAAAACATTCAGTACTTC
CASGSGGAGSQNIQYF
>NA|TRBV11-3|NA|TRBJ2-1
TGTGCCAGCAGCTTAGTTGCGGGGGCCAATGAGCAGTTCTTC
CASSLVAGANEQFF
>NA|TRBV9|TRBD1|TRBJ2-6
TGTGCCAGCAGCGCCCACAGGGGAAAAAGCCCGGGTGTAGAAAGGGCCAACGTCCTGACTTTC
CASSAHRGKSPGVERANVLTF
>NA|TRBV5-1|TRBD2|TRBJ2-4
TGCGCCAGCAGCTTGGCCTTAGCGGGAGTGGTCGACATTCAGTACTTC
CASSLALAGVVDIQYF
>NA|TRBV5-1|TRBD1|TRBJ2-5
TGCGCCAGCAGGACAGGGGTAACCGGAGAGACCCAGTACTTC
CASRTGVTGETQYF
>NA|TRBV9|TRBD2|TRBJ2-3
TGTGCCAGCAGCGTATCTAGCGGGGGGGCCGGGTCACAAGATACGCAGTATTTT
CASSVSSGGAGSQDTQYF
>NA|TRBV11-2|NA|TRBJ2-7
TGTGCCAGCAGCTTAGATGTCACGTACAACTACGAGCAGTACTTC
CASSLDVTYNYEQYF
>NA|TRBV6-1|NA|TRBJ2-7
TGTGCCAGCAGTGTCAGTGGTTACGAGCAGTACTTC
CASSVSGYEQYF
>NA|TRBV18|TRBD1|TRBJ2-1
TGTGCCAGCTCACGACAGGGGTCCTACAATGAGCAGTTCTTC
CASSRQGSYNEQFF
>NA|TRBV27|TRBD2|TRBJ2-7
TGTGCCAGCAGTGCCTTCGGGGGGGCGGCCTACGAGCAGTACTTC
CASSAFGGAAYEQYF
>NA|TRBV6-5|TRBD2|TRBJ2-7
TGTGCCAGCAGTGGAGGGGACTATCTCTTCTACGAGCAGTACTTC
CASSGGDYLFYEQYF
>NA|TRBV6-6|TRBD1|TRBJ1-5
TGTGCCAGCAGTCAGCGGACAGGGGGGCAGCCCCAGCATTTT
CASSQRTGGQPQHF
>NA|TRBV7-8|NA|TRBJ2-3
TGTGCCAGCAGCCCCCTGCGGAGTGGCGTACAAGATACGCAGTATTTT
CASSPLRSGVQDTQYF
>few|TRBV10-2|TRBD2|TRBJ2-3
TGCGCCAGCAGTGAGTCGGGACTAGCGGGGATCCGCGTGGATACGCAGTATTTT
CASSESGLAGIRVDTQYF
>NA|TRBV10-3|NA|TRBJ2-5
TGTGCCATCAGTGGATCCGGTGAGACCCAGTACTTC
CAISGSGETQYF
>few|TRBV6-4|TRBD1|TRBJ2-1
TGTGCCAGCAGTGGGACAGGGGGTAGCGGCAATGAGCAGTTCTTC
CASSGTGGSGNEQFF
>NA|TRBV5-1|TRBD2|TRBJ2-5
TGCGCCAGCACGCGGGGGGGTCAACAAGAGACCCAGTACTTC
CASTRGGQQETQYF
>NA|TRBV7-2|TRBD2|TRBJ2-7
TGTGCCACCAGCCCTGAGCGGGAAGGGTACGAGCAGTACTTC
CATSPEREGYEQYF
>NA|TRBV19|TRBD1|TRBJ1-3
TGTGCCAGTAGTATAGGTCTACCCGGACAGGCTGGAAACACCATATATTTT
CASSIGLPGQAGNTIYF
>NA|TRBV5-1|NA|TRBJ1-2
TGCGCCAGCAGGCCGACCCAAGGGGTGAAATATGGCTACACCTTC
CASRPTQGVKYGYTF
>NA|TRBV27|NA|TRBJ2-3
TGTGCCAGCAGGACAGGGGGAGCGGGAGGATTCACAGATACGCAGTATTTT
CASRTGGAGGFTDTQYF
>NA|TRBV9|TRBD1|TRBJ1-4
TGTGCCAGCAGCACAGAGGGGGCGGTGGGAAAACTGTTTTTT
CASSTEGAVGKLFF
>few|TRBV7-6|NA|TRBJ1-6
TGTGCCAGCAGCTCCCGAGTCCCCGGTAATTCACCCCTCCACTTT
CASSSRVPGNSPLHF
>NA|TRBV16|NA|TRBJ2-6
TGTGCCAGCAGCCCCGACATGCCTGGGGCCAACGTCCTGACTTTC
CASSPDMPGANVLTF
>NA|TRBV6-5|TRBD2|TRBJ2-7
TGTGCCAGCGCCTCCGGGACTAGCGCGGTGCAGTACTTC
CASASGTSAVQYF
>NA|TRBV9|TRBD1|TRBJ2-1
TGTGCCAGCAGCGTATGGACAGGGGCGGGGAATGAGCAGTTCTTC
CASSVWTGAGNEQFF
>NA|TRBV18|TRBD1|TRBJ1-4
TGTGCCAGCTCCCCGACAGGGCGGGGTAATGAAAAACTGTTTTTT
CASSPTGRGNEKLFF
>NA|TRBV7-9|TRBD1|TRBJ1-2
TGTGCCAGCGAGTATACAGGGGAAGAAGGCTACACCTTC
CASEYTGEEGYTF
>NA|TRBV4-1|NA|TRBJ1-5
TGCGCCAGCAGCCAACGGGGCAGGGGAAATCAGCCCCAGCATTTT
CASSQRGRGNQPQHF
>NA|TRBV4-2|TRBD2|TRBJ2-3
TGTGCCAGCAGCGAATCGGGAGGCCGAGCAGATACGCAGTATTTT
CASSESGGRADTQYF
>NA|TRBV7-3|NA|TRBJ1-2
TGTGCCAGCAGCTCCGGGGGGCTTAACTATGGCTACACCTTC
CASSSGGLNYGYTF
>NA|TRBV6-5|NA|TRBJ2-7
TGTGCCAGCAGAGCCTCAACCTACGAGCAGTACTTC
CASRASTYEQYF
>NA|TRBV10-1|TRBD1|TRBJ2-2
TGCGCCAGCAGTGAGGACACGGGACAGGGGATCAAGCTGTTTTTT
CASSEDTGQGIKLFF
>once|TRBV7-2|NA|TRBJ1-6
TGTGCCAGCAGCTTACTCCGGGGAAATTCACCCCTCCACTTT
CASSLLRGNSPLHF
>NA|TRBV10-3|TRBD2|TRBJ2-3
TGTGCCATGGGGACTAGCGGGAGTTCAGATACGCAGTATTTT
CAMGTSGSSDTQYF
>NA|TRBV4-3|NA|TRBJ1-4
TGCGCCAGCAGCCACGGAGACAGACCGGGTAATGAAAAACTGTTTTTT
CASSHGDRPGNEKLFF
>once|TRBV7-9|TRBD1|TRBJ2-1
TGTGCCAGCAGCCCCCCGGGACAGGGTTACAATGAGCAGTTCTTC
CASSPPGQGYNEQFF
>NA|TRBV5-6|TRBD1|TRBJ1-2
TGTGCCAGCAGCTTAGGGGACAGAGCAAACTATGGCTACACCTTC
CASSLGDRANYGYTF
>NA|TRBV11-2|NA|TRBJ1-2
TGTGCCAGCAGCTTACAGGAAAACTATGGCTACACCTTC
CASSLQENYGYTF
>NA|TRBV7-9|TRBD1|TRBJ2-1
TGTGCCAGCAGCCCGGGACAGAACAATGAGCAGTTCTTC
CASSPGQNNEQFF
>NA|TRBV27|TRBD2|TRBJ2-1
TGTGCCAGCAGTTTGGGTAGCGGGAATGAGCAGTTCTTC
CASSLGSGNEQFF
>NA|TRBV9|TRBD1|TRBJ1-3
TGTGCCAGCAGCGGGCTCGACAGGGGGGCTGGAAACACCATATATTTT
CASSGLDRGAGNTIYF
>NA|TRBV25-1|NA|TRBJ1-2
TGTGCCAGCAGTGTCCGGGGGAGAACGGAAGGCTACACCTTC
CASSVRGRTEGYTF
>NA|TRBV4-3|NA|TRBJ1-2
TGCGCCAGCAGCCAAGTTGGAGGGCGCGCCTATGGCTACACCTTC
CASSQVGGRAYGYTF
>NA|TRBV19|NA|TRBJ1-1
TGTGCCAGTCACAAGGGTCGTGGGGGCGCTGTCACTGAAGCTTTCTTT
CASHKGRGGAVTEAFF